The 21 T cell receptor beta chains presented below share a single source sample, sequenced in a study of post-analysis software for immune sequencing data (dated by TCRdb to the mid-2010s). Overall study results and their limits: Significantly higher frequencies in patients than in controls were found for five or six TRBV segments, including TRBV5-6, TRBV5-1 and TRBV20-1.

Their target antigens are unknown. The protocol used for the library was PCR. TCRdb names Illumina HiSeq 2500 as the instrument used. To reduce PCR and sequencing biases, unique molecular identifiers were built into the TCR beta cDNA libraries. TCRdb reworked the public reads: Q25 trimming with fastp, MiXCR clone assembly, productive beta chains retained. Each CDR3 protein gets just one entry, which takes the most common genes and DNA from the rows behind it. In this sample the table shows a few hundred thousand distinct CDR3 sequences, around 33% of which occur a single time. 13% of the sample is taken by the ten largest. The sequencing input was blood. The receptors shown here come from a girl between 5 and 17 years old with multiple sclerosis.

This clonotype was recorded a few times. J is TRBJ1-4 and V is TRBV29-1; D unclear. V lost 6 bases and J lost 5, with 10 bases in between. The germline gives CDR1 SQVTM, CDR2 ANQGSEA. The CDR3 has 12 residues. DNA of the CDR3: TGCAGCGTCAGCAAGGGAAATGAAAAACTGTTTTTT. Translation gives CSVSKGNEKLFF.

Only a few counts were recorded for this clonotype. The chain joins TRBV7-2 to TRBJ2-3, with D perhaps matching TRBD2 (6 bases). This CDR3 has 16 amino acids. The germline V gene has CDR1 SGHTA and CDR2 FQGNSA. Trimming cost V 4 bases and J 0 bases, with 14 bases left between them. CDR3 loop: CASSSLWGVSTDTQYF. The CDR3 DNA follows: TGTGCCAGCAGCTCTCTCTGGGGGGTCAGCACAGATACGCAGTATTTT.

This clonotype has only a few counts. V gene TRBV7-9 combines with J gene TRBJ2-3, with TRBD1 matching 7 bases. The CDR3 length is 14 residues. Germline CDR1 and CDR2: SEHNR and FQNEAQ (reference sequence). With 7 bases clipped from V and 3 bases from J, the junction kept 7 bases outside the gene matches. The CDR3 is CASTGTELTDTQYF. The CDR3 DNA is TGTGCCAGCACCGGGACAGAGCTGACAGATACGCAGTATTTT.

The chain employs TRBV7-8 and TRBJ2-1, with D possibly being TRBD1 (5 bases). The germline V gene has CDR1 SGHVS and CDR2 FQNEAQ. Trimming removed 5 bases from V and 9 bases from J, with 26 bases in between. This CDR3 is 17 amino acids long. CDR3 sequence (DNA): TGTGCCAGCAGCCCAGCTTGGCCTGGACATCCCAAGGGTGAGCAGTTCTTC. It codes for CASSPAWPGHPKGEQFF.

This chain uses TRBV7-9 with TRBJ1-2; D ambiguous. CDR3 length: 16 amino acids. Germline V lookup: CDR1 SEHNR, CDR2 FQNEAQ (reference sequence). V gave up 3 bases and J gave up 3 bases, with 17 bases separating them. The CDR3 reads CASSFPGRKRDYGYTF. In nucleotides, the CDR3 is TGTGCCAGCAGCTTCCCAGGCAGGAAACGAGACTATGGCTACACCTTC.

The chain has TRBV6-1 and TRBJ2-4; no clear D gene. CDR3 length equals 14 residues. The germline V gene encodes CDR1 MNHNS and CDR2 SASEGT. V dropped 3 bases and J dropped 0 bases, with 6 bases sitting between them. CDR3 residues: CASSDPIAKNIQYF. CDR3 DNA: TGTGCCAGCAGTGACCCTATAGCCAAAAACATTCAGTACTTC.

This clonotype has more than one count but fewer than ten. This chain links TRBV12-3 or TRBV12-4 with TRBJ2-3, with TRBD2 matching 16 bases. After removal of 5 bases from V and 6 bases from J, the junction contained 8 bases not matched to a gene. CDR3 length: 17 residues. The CDR3 loop is CASSLSGTSGGADTQYF. CDR3 nucleotide sequence: TGTGCCAGCAGTCTCTCCGGGACTAGCGGGGGGGCGGATACGCAGTATTTT.

The genes are TRBV20-1 and TRBJ1-2; D not resolved. The CDR3 contains 12 residues. V was cut by 5 bases and J by 2 bases, with 9 bases left in between. Germline loops: CDR1 DFQATT, CDR2 SNEGSKA (reference sequence). CDR3 loop: CSAATRNYGYTF. In nucleotides, the CDR3 is TGCAGTGCTGCAACAAGGAACTATGGCTACACCTTC.

The chain carries TRBV6-5 and TRBJ2-1, with 16 bases fitting TRBD2. The ends lost 6 bases at V and 7 bases at J; junction bases unmatched: 6. There are 16 residues in the CDR3. Germline V gene data show CDR1 as MNHEY and CDR2 as SVGAGI. The CDR3 is CASSGTSGGAQNEQFF. For the CDR3, the DNA is TGTGCCAGCAGCGGGACTAGCGGGGGGGCCCAGAATGAGCAGTTCTTC.

The table lists this clonotype with a few counts. This sequence joins TRBV7-2 and TRBJ2-7; D may be TRBD1 or TRBD2 (7 bases each). Trimming took off 1 base at V and 6 bases at J, with 13 bases between the two ends. The germline CDR1 and CDR2 sequences are SGHTA and FQGNSA. The CDR3 totals 14 residues. Here the CDR3 DNA reads TGTGCCAGCAGCTTAGGGGCAGGGGGGGCCGAGCAGTACTTC. This encodes CASSLGAGGAEQYF.

This chain uses TRBV6-6 with TRBJ2-7; D may be TRBD2 (6 bases). CDR3 length: 16 amino acids. Germline V gene data show CDR1 as MNHNY and CDR2 as SVGAGI (reference sequence). Trimming cost V 6 bases and J 1 base, with 19 bases left between them. The CDR3 nucleotides are TGTGCCAGCAGCGACCCCGGGGGACGCACATCCTACGAGCAGTACTTC. This encodes CASSDPGGRTSYEQYF.

This clonotype appeared a few times. The chain joins TRBV7-2 to TRBJ2-1, with 10 bases identical to TRBD1. With 5 bases clipped from V and 2 bases from J, the junction kept 9 bases outside the gene matches. CDR3 length equals 17 residues. Germline V gene data show CDR1 as SGHTA and CDR2 as FQGNSA. The CDR3 is CASSLDRGRQPYNEQFF. CDR3 nucleotides: TGTGCCAGCAGCCTTGACAGGGGGCGGCAGCCCTACAATGAGCAGTTCTTC.

This clonotype appeared a few times. The genes are TRBV6-6 and TRBJ1-1; D remains ambiguous. V was pared by 1 base and J by 3 bases, with 9 bases between. Germline CDR1 and CDR2: MNHNY and SVGAGI (reference sequence). The CDR3 has 14 residues. CDR3 nucleotides: TGTGCCAGCAGTTACTTGGACTTTGACACTGAAGCTTTCTTT. It translates to CASSYLDFDTEAFF.

This clonotype was found a few times. The CDR3 loop is CASSPAAGYGYTF. The CDR3 coding sequence is TGTGCCAGCAGCCCTGCAGCGGGTTATGGCTACACCTTC. The V and J genes are TRBV7-2 and TRBJ1-2; D is unresolved. Germline-derived CDR1 and CDR2 are SGHTA and FQGNSA. The V and J ends lost 5 bases and 5 bases respectively, with 12 bases between them. This CDR3 has 13 residues.

Only one count was recorded for this clonotype. The chain is built from TRBV6-6 and TRBJ2-7; 8 bases are a match to TRBD1. CDR1 MNHNY and CDR2 SVGAGI come from the germline V gene (reference sequence). The CDR3 has 13 residues. The trim removed 6 bases at V and 10 bases at J, leaving 11 bases unmatched. CDR3 nucleotides: TGTGCCAGCAGCTCCTCCCGGGCAGGGGGCCAGTACTTC. Translated, it gives CASSSSRAGGQYF.

V and J are TRBV6-5 and TRBJ2-1, with 10 bases identical to TRBD2. With 4 bases clipped from V and 8 bases from J, the junction kept 11 bases outside the gene matches. Germline lookup yields CDR1 MNHEY and CDR2 SVGAGI. This CDR3 has 16 residues. DNA for the CDR3: TGTGCCAGCAGTTCAGGGGAGCGGGGGGGCCCGGATGAGCAGTTCTTC. It encodes CASSSGERGGPDEQFF.

In its sample, this clonotype was seen a few times. The gene calls are TRBV27 and TRBJ1-2; 7 bases line up with TRBD1. The germline V gene encodes CDR1 MNHEY and CDR2 SMNVEV (reference sequence). Germline trimming cut 5 bases from V and 4 bases from J; bases unmatched to any gene: 7. This CDR3 contains 14 residues. This CDR3 reads CASSPLDRVYGYTF. The DNA of the CDR3 is TGTGCCAGCAGTCCCTTAGACAGGGTCTATGGCTACACCTTC.

The chain joins TRBV6-6 to TRBJ1-6; no firm D call. Between the trimmed V and J ends, which lost 2 bases and 8 bases, there was a span of 19 bases. The CDR3 loop spans 17 amino acids. CDR1 is MNHNY and CDR2 is SVGAGI in the germline V gene (reference sequence). The CDR3 loop reads CASSYNGPGRGDSPLHF. DNA for the CDR3: TGTGCCAGCAGTTACAATGGTCCGGGTCGGGGTGATTCACCCCTCCACTTT.

The chain joins TRBV2 to TRBJ2-3; TRBD2 might be the D (5 bases). The germline V gene has CDR1 SNHLY and CDR2 FYNNEI. The CDR3 contains 12 residues. V lost 9 bases, J lost 3 bases, and 10 bases lay in between. CDR3 sequence reads: CASRTFTDTQYF. As DNA, the CDR3 is TGTGCCAGTAGGACTTTTACAGATACGCAGTATTTT.

CDR3 DNA: TGTGCCAGCAGCCCCACCGCCCAAGAGACCCAGTACTTC. It is translated as CASSPTAQETQYF. The rearrangement joins TRBV7-3 to TRBJ2-5; D uncertain. The CDR3 consists of 13 residues. V lost 5 bases, J lost 1 base, and 8 bases lay in between. Germline values: CDR1 SGHTA, CDR2 FQGTGA.

In the case of this clonotype: A much larger clone sits a single nucleotide away, making a read error possible. The chain links TRBV9 to TRBJ2-5, with D possibly being TRBD1 (5 bases). The CDR3 sequence is 15 residues long. Per the germline V gene, CDR1 is SGDLS and CDR2 is YYNGEE. CDR3 in amino acids: CVSRPVSDKRETQYF. CDR3 DNA: TGTGTCAGCAGACCAGTTTCGGACAAACGAGAGACCCAGTACTTC.